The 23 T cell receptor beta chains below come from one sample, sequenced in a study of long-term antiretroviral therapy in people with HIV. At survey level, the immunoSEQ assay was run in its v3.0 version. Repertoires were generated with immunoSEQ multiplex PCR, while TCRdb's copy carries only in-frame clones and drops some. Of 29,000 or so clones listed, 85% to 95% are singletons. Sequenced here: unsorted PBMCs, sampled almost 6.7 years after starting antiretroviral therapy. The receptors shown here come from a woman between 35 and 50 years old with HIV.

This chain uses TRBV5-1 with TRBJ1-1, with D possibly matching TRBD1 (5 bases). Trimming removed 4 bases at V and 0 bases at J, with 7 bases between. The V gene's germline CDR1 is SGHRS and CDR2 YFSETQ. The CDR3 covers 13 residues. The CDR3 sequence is CASSDSMNTEAFF. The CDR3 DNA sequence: TGCGCCAGCAGCGACAGCATGAACACTGAAGCTTTCTTT.

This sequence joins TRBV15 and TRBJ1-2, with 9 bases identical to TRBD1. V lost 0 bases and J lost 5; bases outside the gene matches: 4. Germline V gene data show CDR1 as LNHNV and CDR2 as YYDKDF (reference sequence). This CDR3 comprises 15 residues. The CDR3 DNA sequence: TGTGCCACCAGCAGAGATCCGGGACAGGGATATGGCTACACCTTC. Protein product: CATSRDPGQGYGYTF.

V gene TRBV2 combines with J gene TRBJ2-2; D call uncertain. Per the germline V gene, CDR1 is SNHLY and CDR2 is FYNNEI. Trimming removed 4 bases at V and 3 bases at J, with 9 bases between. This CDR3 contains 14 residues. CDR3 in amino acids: CASSGRTHTGELFF. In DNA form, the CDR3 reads TGTGCCAGCAGTGGAAGAACCCACACCGGGGAGCTGTTTTTT.

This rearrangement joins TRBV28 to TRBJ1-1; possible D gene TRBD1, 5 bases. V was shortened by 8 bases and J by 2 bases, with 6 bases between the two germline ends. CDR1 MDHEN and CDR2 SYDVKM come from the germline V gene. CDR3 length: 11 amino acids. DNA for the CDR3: TGTGCCAGCCGGGGCAACACTGAAGCTTTCTTT. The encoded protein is CASRGNTEAFF. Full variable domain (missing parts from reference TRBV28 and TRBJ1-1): DVKVTQSSRYLVKRTGEKVFLECVQDMDHENMFWYRQDPGLGLRLIYFSYDVKMKEKGDIPEGYSVSREKKERFSLILESASTNQTSMYLCASRGNTEAFFGQGTRLTVV.

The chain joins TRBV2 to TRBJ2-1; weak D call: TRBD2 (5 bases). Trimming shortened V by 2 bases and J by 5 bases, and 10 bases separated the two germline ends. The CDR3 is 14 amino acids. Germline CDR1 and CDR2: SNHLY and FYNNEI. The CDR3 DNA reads TGTGCCAGCAGTGAACGGAGCGGACACAATGAGCAGTTCTTC. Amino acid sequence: CASSERSGHNEQFF.

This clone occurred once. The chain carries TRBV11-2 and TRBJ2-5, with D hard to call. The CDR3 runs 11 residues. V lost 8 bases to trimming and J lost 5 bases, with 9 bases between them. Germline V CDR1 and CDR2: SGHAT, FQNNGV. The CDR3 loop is CASGVTETQYF. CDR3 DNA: TGTGCCAGCGGAGTAACTGAGACCCAGTACTTC.

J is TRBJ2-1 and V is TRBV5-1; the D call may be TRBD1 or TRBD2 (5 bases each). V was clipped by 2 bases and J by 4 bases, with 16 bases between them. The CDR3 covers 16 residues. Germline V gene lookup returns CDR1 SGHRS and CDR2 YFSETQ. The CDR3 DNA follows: TGCGCCAGCAGCTTTTCGAGGGGCTACGTTTACAATGAGCAGTTCTTC. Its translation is CASSFSRGYVYNEQFF.

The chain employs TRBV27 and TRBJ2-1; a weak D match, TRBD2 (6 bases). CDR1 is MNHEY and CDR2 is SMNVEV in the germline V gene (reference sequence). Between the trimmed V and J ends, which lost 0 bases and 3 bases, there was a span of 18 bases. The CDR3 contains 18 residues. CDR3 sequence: CASSLSVARGAVYNEQFF. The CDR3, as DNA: TGTGCCAGCAGTTTATCTGTGGCTCGCGGGGCCGTCTACAATGAGCAGTTCTTC.

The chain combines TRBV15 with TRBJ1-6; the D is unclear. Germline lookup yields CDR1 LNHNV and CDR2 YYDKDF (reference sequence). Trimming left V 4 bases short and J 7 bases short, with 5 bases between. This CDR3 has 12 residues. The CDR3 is CATSTRNSPLHF. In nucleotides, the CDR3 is TGTGCCACCAGCACTAGAAATTCACCCCTCCACTTT. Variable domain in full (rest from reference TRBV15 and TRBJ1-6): DAMVIQNPRYQVTQFGKPVTLSCSQTLNHNVMYWYQQKSSQAPKLLFHYYDKDFNNEADTPDNFQSRRPNTSFCFLDIRSPGLGDTAMYLCATSTRNSPLHFGNGTRLTVT.

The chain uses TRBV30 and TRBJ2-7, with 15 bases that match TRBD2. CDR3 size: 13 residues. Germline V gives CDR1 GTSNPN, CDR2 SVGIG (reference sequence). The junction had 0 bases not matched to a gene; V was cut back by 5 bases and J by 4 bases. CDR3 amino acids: CAWGTSGGYEQYF. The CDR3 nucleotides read TGTGCCTGGGGGACTAGCGGGGGGTACGAGCAGTACTTC. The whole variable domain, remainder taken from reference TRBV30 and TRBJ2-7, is SQTIHQWPATLVQPVGSPLSLECTVEGTSNPNLYWYRQAAGRGLQLLFYSVGIGQISSEVPQNLSASRPQDRQFILSSKKLLLSDSGFYLCAWGTSGGYEQYFGPGTRLTVT.

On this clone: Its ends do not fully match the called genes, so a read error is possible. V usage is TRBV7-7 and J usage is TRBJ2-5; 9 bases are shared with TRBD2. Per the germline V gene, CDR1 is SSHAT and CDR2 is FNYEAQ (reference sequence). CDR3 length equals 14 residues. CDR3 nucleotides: TGTGCTAGCAGCCCGGGGACTAGCCGAGAGACCCAGTACTTC. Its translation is CASSPGTSRETQYF.

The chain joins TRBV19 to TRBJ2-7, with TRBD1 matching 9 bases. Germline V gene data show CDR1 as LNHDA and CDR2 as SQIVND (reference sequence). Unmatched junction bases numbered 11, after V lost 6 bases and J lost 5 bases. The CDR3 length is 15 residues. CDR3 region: CASSRGGTGSHEQYF. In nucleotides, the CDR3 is TGTGCCAGTAGCCGCGGCGGGACAGGGTCCCACGAGCAGTACTTC.

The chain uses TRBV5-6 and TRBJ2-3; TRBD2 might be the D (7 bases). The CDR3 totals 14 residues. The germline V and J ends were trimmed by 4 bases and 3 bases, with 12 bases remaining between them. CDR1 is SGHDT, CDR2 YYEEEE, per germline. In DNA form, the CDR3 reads TGTGCCAGCAGCCCCGGGGGGCCGACAGATACGCAGTATTTT. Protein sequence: CASSPGGPTDTQYF.

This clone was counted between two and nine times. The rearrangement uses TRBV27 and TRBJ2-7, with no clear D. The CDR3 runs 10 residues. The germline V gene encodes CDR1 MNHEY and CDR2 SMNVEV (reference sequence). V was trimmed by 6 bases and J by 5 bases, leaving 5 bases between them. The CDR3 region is CASRRHEQYF. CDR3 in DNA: TGTGCCAGCAGACGTCACGAGCAGTACTTC.

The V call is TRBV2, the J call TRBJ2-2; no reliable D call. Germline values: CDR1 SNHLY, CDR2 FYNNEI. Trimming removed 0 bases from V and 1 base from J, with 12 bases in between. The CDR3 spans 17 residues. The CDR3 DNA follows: TGTGCCAGCAGTGAAGCATGGAGACGGAAGAACACCGGGGAGCTGTTTTTT. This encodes CASSEAWRRKNTGELFF.

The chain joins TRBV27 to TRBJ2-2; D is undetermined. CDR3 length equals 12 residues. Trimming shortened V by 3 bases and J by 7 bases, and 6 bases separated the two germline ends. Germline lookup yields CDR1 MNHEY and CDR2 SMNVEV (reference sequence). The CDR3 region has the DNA TGTGCCAGCAGTTTCATGGTCGGGGAGCTGTTTTTT. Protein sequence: CASSFMVGELFF.

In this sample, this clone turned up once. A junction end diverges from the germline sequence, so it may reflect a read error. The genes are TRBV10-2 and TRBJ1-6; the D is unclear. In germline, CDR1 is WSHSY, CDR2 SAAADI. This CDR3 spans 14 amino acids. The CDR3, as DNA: TGCGCCAGCAGTGTAAGCTCCAATAATTCACCCCTCCACTTT. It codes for CASSVSSNNSPLHF.

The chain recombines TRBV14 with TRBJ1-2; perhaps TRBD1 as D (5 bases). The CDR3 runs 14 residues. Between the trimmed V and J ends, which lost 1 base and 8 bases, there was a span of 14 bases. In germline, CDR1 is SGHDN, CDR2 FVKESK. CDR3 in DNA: TGTGCCAGCAGCCAAGTTCGGCAGGGTCGCGGCTACACCTTC. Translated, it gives CASSQVRQGRGYTF.

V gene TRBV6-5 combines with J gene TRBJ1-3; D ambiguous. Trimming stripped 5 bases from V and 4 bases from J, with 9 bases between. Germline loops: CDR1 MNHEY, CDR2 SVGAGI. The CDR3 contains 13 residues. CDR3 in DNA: TGTGCCAGCAGTCCACTGTCAGGAAACACCATATATTTT. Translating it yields CASSPLSGNTIYF.

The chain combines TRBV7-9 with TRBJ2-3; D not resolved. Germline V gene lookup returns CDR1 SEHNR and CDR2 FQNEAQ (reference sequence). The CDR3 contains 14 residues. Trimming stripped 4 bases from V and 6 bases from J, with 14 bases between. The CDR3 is CASSWTPKSDTQYF. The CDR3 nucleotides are TGTGCCAGCAGCTGGACCCCAAAATCCGATACGCAGTATTTT.

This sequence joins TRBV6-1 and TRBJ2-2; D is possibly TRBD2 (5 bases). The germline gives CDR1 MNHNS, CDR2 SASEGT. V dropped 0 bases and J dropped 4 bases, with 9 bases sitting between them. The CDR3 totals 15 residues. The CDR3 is CASSEARGSTGELFF. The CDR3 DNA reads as TGTGCCAGCAGTGAAGCGCGTGGGAGCACCGGGGAGCTGTTTTTT.

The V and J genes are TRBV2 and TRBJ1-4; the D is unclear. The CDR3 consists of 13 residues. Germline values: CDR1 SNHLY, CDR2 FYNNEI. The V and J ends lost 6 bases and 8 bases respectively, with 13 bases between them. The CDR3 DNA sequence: TGTGCCAGCAGGTGGACCGTGGGGGAAAAACTGTTTTTT. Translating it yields CASRWTVGEKLFF.

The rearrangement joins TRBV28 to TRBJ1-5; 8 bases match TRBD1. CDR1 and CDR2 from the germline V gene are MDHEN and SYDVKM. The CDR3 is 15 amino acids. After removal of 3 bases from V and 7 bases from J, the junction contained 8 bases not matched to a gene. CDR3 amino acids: CASSLGPTGVQPQHF. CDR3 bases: TGTGCCAGCAGTTTGGGGCCGACAGGGGTGCAGCCCCAGCATTTT.